The present entry profiles one TCR beta chain with its context. The data belong to a study of OX40 agonist ivuxolimab in advanced cancers. Study summary: Mean age about 60 years, range about 23 to 80; roughly 82% male.

Only in-frame clones appear in the TCRdb table, and some are missing; sequencing was by immunoSEQ multiplex PCR. The sample contains 48,000 or so clones, roughly 77% of which appear only once. Trimming left V 2 bases short and J 5 bases short, with 10 bases between. CDR1 is SEHNR, CDR2 FQNEAQ, per germline (reference sequence). The CDR3 has 14 amino acids. This specimen was CD4+ or CD8+ T cells sorted from blood, taken in a trial of the OX40 agonist ivuxolimab. The chain joins TRBV7-9 to TRBJ2-1, with D unclear. The sequence derives from an adult with an advanced solid tumor such as melanoma, head and neck, liver or kidney cancer. The CDR3 sequence is CASSLLLLHNEQFF. CDR3 coding DNA: TGTGCCAGCAGCTTATTACTACTCCACAATGAGCAGTTCTTC.